This passage covers 8 T cell receptor beta chains from one sample sequenced in a study of monozygotic twins with inflammatory bowel disease. With the 5' RACE reads reprocessed, TCRdb shows one record per CDR3 protein and no DNA. The clone table shows 120,000 to 150,000 distinct CDR3 sequences, with the ten largest holding 2% to 2.5%. Source material: blood. The receptors were sampled from a human donor with ulcerative colitis or Crohn's disease, or a healthy co-twin of an affected twin (not recorded which).

The chain couples TRBV7-9 to TRBJ1-2. Looked up from germline, CDR1 is SEHNR and CDR2 is FQNEAQ (reference sequence). This CDR3 is 15 amino acids long. This CDR3 reads CASSNMQAVNYGYTF. The whole variable domain, filled in from reference TRBV7-9 and TRBJ1-2, reads DTGVSQNPRHKITKRGQNVTFRCDPISEHNRLYWYRQTLGQGPEFLTYFQNEAQLEKSRLLSDRFSAERPKGSFSTLEIQRTEQGDSAMYLCASSNMQAVNYGYTFGSGTRLTVV.

CDR3 loop: CASSLERGQPQHF. The chain recombines TRBV7-2 with TRBJ1-5. This CDR3 is built from 13 residues. CDR1 is SGHTA and CDR2 is FQGNSA in the germline V gene.

V and J are TRBV5-8 and TRBJ2-2; TCRdb proposes TRBD1, but this gene call is untestable without DNA. Germline assignment: CDR1 SGHTS and CDR2 YDEGEE. CDR3 length: 12 amino acids. CDR3 residues: CASSPRVGELFF.

The chain carries TRBV6-1 and TRBJ2-7; absent DNA, TCRdb's TRBD1 call cannot be checked. This CDR3 has 13 amino acids. CDR1 is MNHNS, CDR2 SASEGT, per germline. The CDR3 loop reads CASSETGFGEQYF.

The V call is TRBV4-2, the J call TRBJ2-7; the TCRdb call, TRBD1, lacks DNA for checking. This CDR3 contains 15 residues. Per the germline V gene, CDR1 is LGHNA and CDR2 is YNFKEQ. CDR3: CASSQGWDSSYEQYF.

The chain links TRBV24-1 to TRBJ2-2; there is no DNA to check the TCRdb D call of TRBD1. Germline CDR1 reads KGHDR; CDR2 reads SFDVKD. The CDR3 sequence is 17 residues long. CDR3 amino acids: CATSDNPGRGLTGELFF.

This chain connects TRBV19 to TRBJ2-3; TCRdb proposes TRBD1, but this gene call is untestable without DNA. The CDR3 is 15 amino acids. Germline values: CDR1 LNHDA, CDR2 SQIVND (reference sequence). CDR3 protein: CASSIRQAGADTQYF.

The chain links TRBV5-1 to TRBJ1-4; the TCRdb call, TRBD1, lacks DNA for checking. Germline V gene lookup returns CDR1 SGHRS and CDR2 YFSETQ. The CDR3 totals 15 residues. This CDR3 is CASSLAGAPNEKLFF.